This TCR beta chain came from a study of CD8 T cells in Susac syndrome. Random hexamers were used to reverse transcribe about 0.5 to 1 ug of RNA. The method of amplification for TCR beta CDR3 was immunoSEQ multiplex PCR, covering 54 Vbeta and 13 Jbeta. TCRdb used MiXCR to reprocess the immunoSEQ multiplex PCR reads, holding one entry per CDR3 protein. The sample includes about 280,000 distinct CDR3 sequences, roughly 85% seen only once; the top ten take around 0.12%. The patients serving as multiple sclerosis controls were treatment-naive. They had stable or active relapsing-remitting disease and fulfilled revised McDonald criteria. CD8+ and CD4+ T cells were negatively isolated; TEMRA cells were FACS-enriched. The CDR3 has 17 residues. Germline V CDR1 and CDR2: MGHDK, SYGVNS. Trimming cost V 0 bases and J 8 bases, with 22 bases left between them.

The rearrangement joins TRBV25-1 to TRBJ1-2; D may be TRBD1 (5 bases). Sequenced sample: CD8+ T cells from PBMCs. The sequence came from a human donor with multiple sclerosis. CDR3 DNA sequence: TGTGCCAGCAGTGAATATAGATGGCCAGCCTCCGGGACCGGCTACACCTTC. This encodes CASSEYRWPASGTGYTF.